This T cell receptor beta chain was sequenced for a study of blood T cell repertoires in COVID-19. Study in general: Sample material is recorded as cDNA or gDNA derived from T cells, B-cell-depleted T cells, or PBMCs.

In the original processing: Reference gene primer amplification gave nucleated cell count estimates. TCRdb keeps only in-frame clones here, not all; method: immunoSEQ multiplex PCR. The V and J calls and clone size are taken from that table; D and trimming were inferred from the DNA. Among roughly 160,000 clones listed, roughly 86% were seen once. Sequences were obtained from peripheral blood. This clonotype originated in a man in his fifties or sixties with active or convalescent COVID-19.

The DNA for the CDR3 is TGTGCCAGCAGCTTATCTCGACAGCTCGACGAGCAGTACTTC. It codes for CASSLSRQLDEQYF. This chain joins TRBV7-8 and TRBJ2-7; D possibly corresponds to TRBD1 (5 bases). From germline, CDR1 is SGHVS and CDR2 FQNEAQ. V shed 2 bases and J shed 5 bases, with 13 bases lying between them. CDR3 length equals 14 residues.